This entry features one TCR beta chain sequence. The sample comes from a study of early T cells in non-severe SARS-CoV-2 infection. CDR3 size: 15 residues. V was clipped by 2 bases and J by 2 bases, with 13 bases between them. CDR1 and CDR2 from the germline V gene are SGDLS and YYNGEE. One entry per CDR3 protein results from TCRdb running MiXCR on the 5' RACE reads. The sample comprises over 100,000 distinct CDR3 sequences, about an eighth of which are singletons, and about 6% rests with the top ten. The chain employs TRBV9 and TRBJ2-5; tentative D call: TRBD1 (6 bases). The sample consisted of whole blood. This clonotype was obtained from an adult who was a healthcare worker with PCR-confirmed SARS-CoV-2 infection or an uninfected control (not recorded which). The CDR3 DNA reads as TGTGCCAGCAGCGTGGCAGGGGCATTACAAGAGACCCAGTACTTC. Amino acids: CASSVAGALQETQYF.